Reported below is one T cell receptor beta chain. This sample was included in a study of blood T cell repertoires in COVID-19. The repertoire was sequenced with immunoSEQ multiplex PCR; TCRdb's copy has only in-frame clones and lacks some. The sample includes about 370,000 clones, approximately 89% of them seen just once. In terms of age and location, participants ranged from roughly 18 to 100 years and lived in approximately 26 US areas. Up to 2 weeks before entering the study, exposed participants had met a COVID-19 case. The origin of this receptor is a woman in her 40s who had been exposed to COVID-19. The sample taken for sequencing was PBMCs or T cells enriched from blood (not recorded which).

This CDR3 is CASSPVSGEQYF. The CDR3 DNA follows: TGTGCCAGCTCACCGGTCTCGGGAGAGCAGTACTTC. J is TRBJ2-7 and V is TRBV18; possibly TRBD2 for D (5 bases). V lost 3 bases, J lost 7 bases, and 10 bases lay in between. The CDR3 loop spans 12 amino acids. CDR1 KGHSH and CDR2 LQKENI come from the germline V gene.